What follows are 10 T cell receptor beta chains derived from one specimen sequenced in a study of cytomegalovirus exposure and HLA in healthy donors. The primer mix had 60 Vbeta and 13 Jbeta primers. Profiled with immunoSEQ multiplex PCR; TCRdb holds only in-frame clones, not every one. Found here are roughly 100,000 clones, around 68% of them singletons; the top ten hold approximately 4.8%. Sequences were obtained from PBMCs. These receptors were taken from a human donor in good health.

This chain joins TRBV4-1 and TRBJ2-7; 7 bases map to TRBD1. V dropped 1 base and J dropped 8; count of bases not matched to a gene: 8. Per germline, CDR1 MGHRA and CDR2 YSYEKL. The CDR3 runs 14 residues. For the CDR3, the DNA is TGCGCCAGCAGCCAAGTGGGACAGACGTACCAGCAGTACTTC. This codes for CASSQVGQTYQQYF.

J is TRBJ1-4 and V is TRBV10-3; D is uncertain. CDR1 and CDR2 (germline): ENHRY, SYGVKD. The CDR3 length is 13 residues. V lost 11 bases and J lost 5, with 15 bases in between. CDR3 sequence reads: CASQAPPNEKLFF. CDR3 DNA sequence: TGTGCCTCCCAGGCCCCCCCCAATGAAAAACTGTTTTTT.

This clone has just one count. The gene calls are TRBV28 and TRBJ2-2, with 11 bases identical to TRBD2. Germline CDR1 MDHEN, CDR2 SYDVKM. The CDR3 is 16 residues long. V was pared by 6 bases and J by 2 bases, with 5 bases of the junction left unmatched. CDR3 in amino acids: CASRKTSGVNTGELFF. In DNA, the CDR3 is TGTGCCAGCAGGAAGACTAGCGGGGTTAACACCGGGGAGCTGTTTTTT.

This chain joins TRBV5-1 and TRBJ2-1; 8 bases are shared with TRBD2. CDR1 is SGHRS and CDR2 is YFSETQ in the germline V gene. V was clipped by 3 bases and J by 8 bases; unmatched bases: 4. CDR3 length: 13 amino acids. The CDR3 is CASSWTSRHEQFF. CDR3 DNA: TGCGCCAGCAGCTGGACTAGCAGGCATGAGCAGTTCTTC.

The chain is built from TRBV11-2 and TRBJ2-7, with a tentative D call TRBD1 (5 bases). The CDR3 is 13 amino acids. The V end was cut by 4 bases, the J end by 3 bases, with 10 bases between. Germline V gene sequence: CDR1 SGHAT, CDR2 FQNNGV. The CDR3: CASSSPDSYEQYF. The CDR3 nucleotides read TGTGCCAGCAGCTCGCCCGACAGCTACGAGCAGTACTTC. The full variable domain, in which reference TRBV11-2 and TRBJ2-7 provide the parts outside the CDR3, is EAGVAQSPRYKIIEKRQSVAFWCNPISGHATLYWYQQILGQGPKLLIQFQNNGVVDDSQLPKDRFSAERLKGVDSTLKIQPAKLEDSAVYLCASSSPDSYEQYFGPGTRLTVT.

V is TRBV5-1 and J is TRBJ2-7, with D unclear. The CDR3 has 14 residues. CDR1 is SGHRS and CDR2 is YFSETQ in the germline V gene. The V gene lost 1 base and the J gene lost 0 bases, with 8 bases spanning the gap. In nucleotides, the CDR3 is TGCGCCAGCAGCTTGTTTACAGACTCCTACGAGCAGTACTTC. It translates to CASSLFTDSYEQYF.

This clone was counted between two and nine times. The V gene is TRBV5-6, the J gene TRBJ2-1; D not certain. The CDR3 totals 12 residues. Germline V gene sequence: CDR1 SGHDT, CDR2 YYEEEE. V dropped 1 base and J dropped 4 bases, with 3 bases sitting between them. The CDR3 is CASSLSYNEQFF. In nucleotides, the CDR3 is TGTGCCAGCAGCTTGTCATACAATGAGCAGTTCTTC.

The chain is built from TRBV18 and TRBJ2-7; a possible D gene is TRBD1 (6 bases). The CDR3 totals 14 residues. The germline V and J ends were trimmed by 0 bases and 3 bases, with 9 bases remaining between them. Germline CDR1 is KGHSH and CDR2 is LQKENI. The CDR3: CASSPPGAYYEQYF. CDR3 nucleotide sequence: TGTGCCAGCTCACCACCGGGGGCGTACTACGAGCAGTACTTC.

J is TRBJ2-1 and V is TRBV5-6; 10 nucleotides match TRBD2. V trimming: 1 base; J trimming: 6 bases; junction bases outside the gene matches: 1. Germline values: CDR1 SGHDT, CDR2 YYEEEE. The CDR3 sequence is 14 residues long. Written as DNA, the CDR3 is TGTGCCAGCAGCTTGTCTAGCGGGAGCAATGAGCAGTTCTTC. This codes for CASSLSSGSNEQFF.

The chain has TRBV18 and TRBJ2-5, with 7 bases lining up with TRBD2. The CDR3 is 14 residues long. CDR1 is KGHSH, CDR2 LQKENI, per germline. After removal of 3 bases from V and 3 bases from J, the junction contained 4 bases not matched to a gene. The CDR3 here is CASSPGGTKETQYF. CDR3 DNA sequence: TGTGCCAGCTCACCGGGAGGGACCAAAGAGACCCAGTACTTC.